This passage covers 29 T cell receptor beta chains from one sample sequenced in a study of CD8 T cells in Susac syndrome. Reverse transcription of 0.5 to 1 ug RNA was performed with random hexamers. MiXCR was run by TCRdb on the immunoSEQ multiplex PCR reads, yielding one entry per CDR3 protein. The sample includes about 140,000 distinct CDR3 sequences, 85% to 95% of them seen just once. What was sequenced was CD4+ T cells from PBMCs. The source is a human donor with Susac syndrome.

The chain recombines TRBV28 with TRBJ1-2, with D possibly TRBD1 on 5 matching bases. V was shortened by 4 bases and J by 8 bases, with 17 bases between the two germline ends. CDR1 is MDHEN and CDR2 is SYDVKM in the germline V gene. This CDR3 spans 14 amino acids. The CDR3 nucleotides read TGTGCCAGCAGTTCGGGGCCGGGGCGGGGCGGCTACACCTTC. It is translated as CASSSGPGRGGYTF.

V and J are TRBV12-3 or TRBV12-4 and TRBJ2-5, with 11 bases that match TRBD1. The CDR3 is 16 amino acids. V lost 6 bases, J lost 4 bases, and 10 bases stayed unmatched. Here the CDR3 reads CASSLRRDRGRETQYF. The CDR3 region has the DNA TGTGCCAGCAGCCTTAGACGGGACAGGGGGAGAGAGACCCAGTACTTC.

The chain links TRBV28 to TRBJ1-5; 8 bases map to TRBD1. Germline CDR1 reads MDHEN; CDR2 reads SYDVKM. Trimming removed 6 bases from V and 6 bases from J; junction bases left unmatched: 10. This CDR3 has 15 amino acids. The CDR3, as DNA: TGTGCCAGCAGGCGTCCAGGGGGCATCGGTCAGCCCCAGCATTTT. As protein: CASRRPGGIGQPQHF. The full variable domain, with the rest looked up from reference TRBV28 and TRBJ1-5, is DVKVTQSSRYLVKRTGEKVFLECVQDMDHENMFWYRQDPGLGLRLIYFSYDVKMKEKGDIPEGYSVSREKKERFSLILESASTNQTSMYLCASRRPGGIGQPQHFGDGTRLSIL.

This chain connects TRBV4-2 to TRBJ2-4; D gene unclear. Germline CDR1 reads LGHNA; CDR2 reads YNFKEQ. The CDR3 loop spans 15 amino acids. Trimming pared 0 bases from V and 10 bases from J, leaving 16 bases between. CDR3 sequence reads: CASSQDELQERIQYF. As DNA, the CDR3 is TGTGCCAGCAGCCAAGACGAACTTCAAGAGAGGATTCAGTACTTC.

This chain's CDR3 is CATSDFPDSYEQYF. As DNA, the CDR3 is TGTGCCACCAGTGATTTTCCAGATTCCTACGAGCAGTACTTC. The gene calls are TRBV24-1 and TRBJ2-7; D gene unclear. Germline V CDR1 and CDR2: KGHDR, SFDVKD. V was trimmed by 1 base and J by 1 base, leaving 7 bases between them. The length of the CDR3 is 14 residues.

The gene calls are TRBV9 and TRBJ1-1; unclear D gene. CDR1 and CDR2 from the germline V gene are SGDLS and YYNGEE. This CDR3 is built from 13 residues. Trimming took 3 bases from V and 0 from J, leaving 6 bases between them. CDR3: CASSGLMNTEAFF. The CDR3 DNA is TGTGCCAGCAGCGGACTAATGAACACTGAAGCTTTCTTT. Combining the CDR3 with reference TRBV9 and TRBJ1-1 gives the whole variable domain DSGVTQTPKHLITATGQRVTLRCSPRSGDLSVYWYQQSLDQGLQFLIQYYNGEERAKGNILERFSAQQFPDLHSELNLSSLELGDSALYFCASSGLMNTEAFFGQGTRLTVV.

The rearrangement links TRBV30 to TRBJ1-1; 8 bases align to TRBD1. This CDR3 is built from 14 residues. Per the germline V gene, CDR1 is GTSNPN and CDR2 is SVGIG (reference sequence). With V trimmed by 5 bases and J by 6 bases, 11 bases remained unmatched. As DNA, the CDR3 is TGTGCCTGGGTACAGCAGGGGGCGATGGCTGAAGCTTTCTTT. Amino acids: CAWVQQGAMAEAFF.

As concerns this clonotype: An end of the junction does not agree with germline; a read error may underlie this. The CDR3 loop is CASSEETGLGYGYTF. CDR3 DNA sequence: TGTGCCAGCAGCGAAGAGACAGGGTTGGGCTATGGCTACACCTTC. The gene calls are TRBV2 and TRBJ1-2; 7 bases map to TRBD1. The CDR3 extends over 15 amino acids. In germline, CDR1 is SNHLY, CDR2 FYNNEI.

V usage is TRBV24-1 and J usage is TRBJ2-1; D unclear. The CDR3 sequence is 12 residues long. Germline values: CDR1 KGHDR, CDR2 SFDVKD. V was cut by 4 bases and J by 10 bases, with 10 bases left in between. For the CDR3, the DNA is TGTGCCACCAGTGACACCCGGACGGAGCAGTTCTTC. This codes for CATSDTRTEQFF.

This chain joins TRBV12-3 or TRBV12-4 and TRBJ1-5; D remains unclear. CDR3 length: 15 amino acids. The ends were cut back, 1 base at V and 3 bases at J, with 10 bases in the middle. CDR3 bases: TGTGCCAGCAGTTTAGGTGTCCAGAACAATCAGCCCCAGCATTTT. Its translation: CASSLGVQNNQPQHF.

V gene TRBV6-5 combines with J gene TRBJ1-1; no clear D gene. V shed 8 bases and J shed 0 bases, with 7 bases lying between them. The CDR3 sequence is 12 residues long. Per germline, CDR1 MNHEY and CDR2 SVGAGI. CDR3 bases: TGTGCCAGCTTTCGGGTGAACACTGAAGCTTTCTTT. It translates to CASFRVNTEAFF.

This chain uses TRBV9 with TRBJ2-5, with a possible D match to TRBD1 (6 bases). CDR3 length: 14 residues. V was trimmed by 0 bases and J by 2 bases, leaving 8 bases between them. CDR1 is SGDLS and CDR2 is YYNGEE in the germline V gene. The CDR3 protein is CASSVETGQETQYF. Written as DNA, the CDR3 is TGTGCCAGCAGCGTAGAGACAGGACAAGAGACCCAGTACTTC.

The rearrangement links TRBV20-1 to TRBJ2-4, with D uncertain. Germline CDR1 DFQATT, CDR2 SNEGSKA (reference sequence). Trimming pared 7 bases from V and 5 bases from J, leaving 9 bases between. The CDR3 sequence is 11 residues long. The CDR3 spells CSVDRENIQYF. In nucleotides, the CDR3 is TGCAGTGTCGATAGGGAAAACATTCAGTACTTC.

This sequence joins TRBV29-1 and TRBJ2-5, with D possibly matching TRBD1 (5 bases). V dropped 4 bases and J dropped 1 base, with 10 bases sitting between them. The CDR3 totals 13 residues. Germline assignment: CDR1 SQVTM and CDR2 ANQGSEA. The CDR3, as DNA: TGCAGCGTTGCGCAACAGGCCCAAGAGACCCAGTACTTC. Translating it yields CSVAQQAQETQYF.

The chain couples TRBV28 to TRBJ1-2, with a possible D match to TRBD1 (6 bases). V was pared by 4 bases and J by 7 bases, with 25 bases between. Germline V CDR1 and CDR2: MDHEN, SYDVKM. This CDR3 has 17 residues. CDR3 in DNA: TGTGCCAGCAGTTACCCGACTTTACAGGCCACCAGGGGTGGCTACACCTTC. Encoded protein: CASSYPTLQATRGGYTF.

CDR3: CASSQSEVDTQYF. Written as DNA, the CDR3 is TGTGCCAGCAGTCAATCGGAGGTAGATACGCAGTATTTT. This sequence joins TRBV28 and TRBJ2-3; D might be TRBD2 (5 bases). V was clipped by 5 bases and J by 5 bases, with 11 bases between them. Looked up from germline, CDR1 is MDHEN and CDR2 is SYDVKM. The CDR3 is made up of 13 amino acids.

This chain uses TRBV30 with TRBJ2-6, with D possibly TRBD2 on 5 matching bases. This CDR3 has 15 residues. V was clipped by 5 bases and J by 0 bases, with 11 bases between them. Germline-derived CDR1 and CDR2 are GTSNPN and SVGIG (reference sequence). CDR3 region: CAWGSGFSGANVLTF. The CDR3 nucleotides are TGTGCCTGGGGGTCGGGGTTCTCTGGGGCCAACGTCCTGACTTTC.

This chain connects TRBV13 to TRBJ2-7; D gene uncertain. Trimming stripped 5 bases from V and 2 bases from J, with 16 bases between. The germline V gene encodes CDR1 PRHDT and CDR2 FYEKMQ (reference sequence). CDR3 length equals 15 residues. The CDR3 here is CASSLGPPGAYEQYF. The CDR3 DNA is TGTGCCAGCAGCCTTGGACCCCCTGGAGCCTACGAGCAGTACTTC.

V usage is TRBV28 and J usage is TRBJ1-2, with a possible D match to TRBD1 (5 bases). The CDR3 is 13 residues long. The V gene lost 7 bases and the J gene lost 6 bases, with 15 bases spanning the gap. Germline V gene lookup returns CDR1 MDHEN and CDR2 SYDVKM. CDR3 amino acids: CASTKQESNGYTF. The DNA of the CDR3 is TGTGCCAGCACCAAACAGGAATCCAATGGCTACACCTTC.

V and J are TRBV7-9 and TRBJ2-7, with 8 bases identical to TRBD1. This CDR3 spans 14 amino acids. Germline trimming cut 4 bases from V and 9 bases from J; bases unmatched to any gene: 11. CDR1 is SEHNR and CDR2 is FQNEAQ in the germline V gene (reference sequence). CDR3 DNA sequence: TGTGCCAGCAGCTCCGACGGACAGGGTAAAGGGCAGTACTTC. Translated, it gives CASSSDGQGKGQYF.

This rearrangement joins TRBV30 to TRBJ1-2; 8 bases align to TRBD1. The CDR3 loop spans 13 amino acids. The ends lost 8 bases at V and 4 bases at J; junction bases unmatched: 9. Germline V gives CDR1 GTSNPN, CDR2 SVGIG (reference sequence). As DNA, the CDR3 is TGTGCCGCCCTGGACAGGGTCTTCTATGGCTACACCTTC. This encodes CAALDRVFYGYTF.

This clonotype was recorded once. The chain carries TRBV7-2 and TRBJ1-5; tentatively, D is TRBD1 (6 bases). The CDR3 length is 13 residues. Germline CDR1 SGHTA, CDR2 FQGNSA. Trimming cost V 6 bases and J 5 bases, with 11 bases left between them. CDR3 sequence (DNA): TGTGCCAGCAGTTACAGGGAGGATCAGCCCCAGCATTTT. This sequence encodes CASSYREDQPQHF. Based on the CDR3 plus reference TRBV7-2 and TRBJ1-5, the full variable domain is GAGVSQSPSNKVTEKGKDVELRCDPISGHTALYWYRQSLGQGLEFLIYFQGNSAPDKSGLPSDRFSAERTGGSVSTLTIQRTQQEDSAVYLCASSYREDQPQHFGDGTRLSIL.

The J gene is TRBJ2-1, the V gene TRBV9; D is unclear. The CDR3 spans 15 residues. The V end was cut by 3 bases, the J end by 2 bases, with 12 bases between. Germline-derived CDR1 and CDR2 are SGDLS and YYNGEE. CDR3: CASSAGPGTYNEQFF. The DNA for the CDR3 is TGTGCCAGCAGCGCGGGCCCGGGTACCTACAATGAGCAGTTCTTC.

The chain has TRBV20-1 and TRBJ1-1, with a possible D match to TRBD1 (5 bases). Germline loops: CDR1 DFQATT, CDR2 SNEGSKA (reference sequence). CDR3 size: 14 residues. V was clipped by 1 base and J by 3 bases, with 12 bases between them. For the CDR3, the DNA is TGCAGTGCTAGAGTTGGGGGGAGGGACACTGAAGCTTTCTTT. Translated, it gives CSARVGGRDTEAFF.

V gene TRBV5-1 combines with J gene TRBJ1-1; 7 positions match TRBD1. The germline V gene has CDR1 SGHRS and CDR2 YFSETQ. V trimming: 3 bases; J trimming: 0 bases; junction bases outside the gene matches: 8. The CDR3 runs 16 residues. Here the CDR3 DNA reads TGCGCCAGCAGCTGGACTCCCGGGACAGTGAACACTGAAGCTTTCTTT. It encodes CASSWTPGTVNTEAFF.

The V and J genes are TRBV3-1 and TRBJ2-1; tentatively, D is TRBD1 (6 bases). This CDR3 spans 14 amino acids. Per germline, CDR1 LGHDT and CDR2 YNNKEL (reference sequence). V was shortened by 3 bases and J by 7 bases, with 13 bases between the two germline ends. The CDR3 DNA sequence: TGTGCCAGCAGCCACCATTCCACAGGGAATGAGCAGTTCTTC. Its protein product is CASSHHSTGNEQFF.

The chain employs TRBV30 and TRBJ2-5, with D unresolved. Trimming left V 2 bases short and J 1 base short, with 8 bases between. The CDR3 sequence is 13 residues long. Germline assignment: CDR1 GTSNPN and CDR2 SVGIG (reference sequence). The CDR3 spells CAWSLGIQETQYF. The DNA for the CDR3 is TGTGCCTGGAGTCTGGGGATCCAAGAGACCCAGTACTTC.

J is TRBJ1-5 and V is TRBV7-2, with TRBD1 identical over 8 bases. The CDR3 is 17 amino acids. Trimming cost V 5 bases and J 6 bases; bases outside gene matches: 15. Germline CDR1 is SGHTA and CDR2 is FQGNSA. CDR3 DNA sequence: TGTGCCAGCAGCCGACAGGGGTTTGGAAATAGGGGTCAGCCCCAGCATTTT. Its protein product is CASSRQGFGNRGQPQHF.

The chain is built from TRBV30 and TRBJ1-1; 8 nucleotides agree with TRBD1. Germline lookup yields CDR1 GTSNPN and CDR2 SVGIG (reference sequence). V was pared by 5 bases and J by 1 base, with 6 bases of the junction left unmatched. CDR3 length: 14 amino acids. The CDR3 nucleotides read TGTGCCTGGGGGAACAGGGGGGGGAACACTGAAGCTTTCTTT. Protein: CAWGNRGGNTEAFF. The whole variable domain, filled in from reference TRBV30 and TRBJ1-1, reads SQTIHQWPATLVQPVGSPLSLECTVEGTSNPNLYWYRQAAGRGLQLLFYSVGIGQISSEVPQNLSASRPQDRQFILSSKKLLLSDSGFYLCAWGNRGGNTEAFFGQGTRLTVV.